The 32 T cell receptor beta chains given below trace back to one sample, sequenced in a study of T-cell reconstitution after alpha-beta-depleted transplantation in children. For TCRbeta, the library was prepared with unique molecular identifiers. Each CDR3 protein gets one entry after TCRdb re-called the PCR reads with MiXCR. In the table there are roughly 28,000 distinct CDR3 sequences, 18% of which are singletons. This specimen consisted of PBMCs, mostly from graft donor cells, obtained 60 days after TCRalphabeta/CD19-depleted stem cell transplant. The receptors stem from a male patient aged 2-10 years who had a stem cell transplant for acute lymphoblastic leukemia, so the T cells may come from the graft donor.

This sequence joins TRBV6-2 or TRBV6-3 and TRBJ2-1; no reliable D call. The germline V gene encodes CDR1 MNHEY and CDR2 SVGEGT. The germline V and J ends were trimmed by 11 bases and 2 bases, with 16 bases remaining between them. The length of the CDR3 is 14 residues. CDR3 in DNA: TGTGCCGCACAATCAGCCAGTCCCTACAATGAGCAGTTCTTC. It yields the protein CAAQSASPYNEQFF.

V and J are TRBV20-1 and TRBJ1-6, with D maybe TRBD1 (6 bases). This CDR3 has 13 residues. The germline V and J ends were trimmed by 5 bases and 7 bases, with 12 bases remaining between them. Germline CDR1 and CDR2: DFQATT and SNEGSKA (reference sequence). CDR3 bases: TGCAGTGCTCGCCTTGGACAGAATTCACCCCTCCACTTT. It codes for CSARLGQNSPLHF.

This sequence joins TRBV20-1 and TRBJ1-1; TRBD1 is a possible D gene (6 bases). V gave up 3 bases and J gave up 11 bases, with 19 bases separating them. Germline CDR1 DFQATT, CDR2 SNEGSKA (reference sequence). CDR3 size: 13 residues. CDR3 bases: TGCAGTGCTAGGCGATTTAACAGGGAGTGGGCTTTCTTT. As protein: CSARRFNREWAFF.

This clonotype was counted between two and nine times. V usage is TRBV28 and J usage is TRBJ1-4; 7 bases fit TRBD1. Germline trimming cut 3 bases from V and 7 bases from J; bases unmatched to any gene: 8. This CDR3 contains 15 residues. The germline gives CDR1 MDHEN, CDR2 SYDVKM. CDR3 DNA sequence: TGTGCCAGCAGTTTCGGCCAGGGGGTTGCTGAAAAACTGTTTTTT. The encoded protein is CASSFGQGVAEKLFF.

The chain employs TRBV7-9 and TRBJ1-5, with a tentative D call TRBD1 (5 bases). Germline lookup yields CDR1 SEHNR and CDR2 FQNEAQ (reference sequence). Trimming shortened V by 4 bases and J by 6 bases, and 13 bases separated the two germline ends. This CDR3 has 14 residues. CDR3 residues: CASSSDGTAQPQHF. The DNA of the CDR3 is TGTGCCAGCAGCTCTGACGGGACCGCTCAGCCCCAGCATTTT.

To note about this clonotype: A junction boundary mismatches the germline segment, possibly from a read error. This sequence joins TRBV6-4 and TRBJ1-1; a possible D gene is TRBD1 (5 bases). Looked up from germline, CDR1 is MRHNA and CDR2 is SNTAGT. CDR3 length: 14 residues. CDR3 DNA: TGTGCCAGCAGTCTAACGGGGGGGAACACTGAAGCTTTCTTC. It translates to CASSLTGGNTEAFF.

This clonotype appeared a few times. The chain couples TRBV5-1 to TRBJ1-2; TRBD1 agrees at 7 bases. V was pared by 3 bases and J by 8 bases, with 7 bases of the junction left unmatched. Germline V lookup: CDR1 SGHRS, CDR2 YFSETQ. This CDR3 has 13 residues. CDR3 sequence (DNA): TGCGCCAGCAGCTCGACAGGGCCGGGAGGCTACACCTTC. Translating it yields CASSSTGPGGYTF.

The rearrangement joins TRBV30 to TRBJ1-1; D is uncertain. CDR1 GTSNPN and CDR2 SVGIG come from the germline V gene (reference sequence). V lost 3 bases and J lost 4, with 6 bases in between. The CDR3 spans 11 residues. Here the CDR3 DNA reads TGTGCCTGGAGACGGGGCACTGAAGCTTTCTTT. Encoded protein: CAWRRGTEAFF.

This clonotype is judged medium-sized. The chain uses TRBV11-3 and TRBJ2-3; a possible D gene is TRBD2 (5 bases). Germline V gene sequence: CDR1 SGHNT, CDR2 YENEEA. The ends were cut back, 4 bases at V and 2 bases at J, with 10 bases in the middle. CDR3 size: 14 residues. The DNA for the CDR3 is TGTGCCAGCAGCTCTGGACTCAACACAGATACGCAGTATTTT. It is translated as CASSSGLNTDTQYF.

The V gene is TRBV12-3 or TRBV12-4, the J gene TRBJ2-7; D is ambiguous. The V end lost 3 bases, the J end lost 1 base, and 1 base lay between the germline ends. The CDR3 is 11 amino acids. CDR3 residues: CASSFSYEQYF. The CDR3 DNA is TGTGCCAGCAGTTTTTCCTACGAGCAGTACTTC.

This clonotype was seen at least ten times. The V gene is TRBV10-3, the J gene TRBJ1-2; D not certain. V was clipped by 1 base and J by 5 bases, with 8 bases between them. The V gene's germline CDR1 is ENHRY and CDR2 SYGVKD. CDR3 length: 13 amino acids. The CDR3 loop reads CAISEFSDYGYTF. The CDR3 DNA sequence: TGTGCCATCAGTGAGTTCTCGGATTATGGCTACACCTTC.

This clonotype was detected a few times. This chain connects TRBV6-5 to TRBJ2-7, with TRBD1 identical over 12 bases. V was pared by 2 bases and J by 3 bases, with 8 bases of the junction left unmatched. Germline assignment: CDR1 MNHEY and CDR2 SVGAGI. This CDR3 is built from 17 residues. Written as DNA, the CDR3 is TGTGCCAGCAGTTACGGATCAGGGACAGGGGGCATCTACGAGCAGTACTTC. Its translation is CASSYGSGTGGIYEQYF.

The J gene is TRBJ1-2, the V gene TRBV7-9; tentative D call: TRBD1 (5 bases). V was shortened by 5 bases and J by 4 bases, with 17 bases between the two germline ends. The length of the CDR3 is 15 residues. Germline V gives CDR1 SEHNR, CDR2 FQNEAQ (reference sequence). CDR3 nucleotides: TGTGCCAGCAGCCACGGGCGGGGCCTAACCTATGGCTACACCTTC. Its translation: CASSHGRGLTYGYTF.

This clonotype has at least ten counts. The genes are TRBV28 and TRBJ2-7; D not resolved. The CDR3 spans 12 residues. Germline lookup yields CDR1 MDHEN and CDR2 SYDVKM. V dropped 3 bases and J dropped 2 bases, with 5 bases sitting between them. For the CDR3, the DNA is TGTGCCAGCAGTTTGCCTACCTACGAGCAGTACTTC. This codes for CASSLPTYEQYF.

CDR3 loop: CASSTLTGNTDTQYF. In DNA, the CDR3 is TGTGCCAGCAGTACCCTGACAGGGAACACAGATACGCAGTATTTT. This chain links TRBV28 with TRBJ2-3; 7 bases match TRBD1. Germline V gene sequence: CDR1 MDHEN, CDR2 SYDVKM. This CDR3 comprises 15 residues. After removal of 5 bases from V and 2 bases from J, the junction contained 7 bases not matched to a gene.

V and J are TRBV28 and TRBJ1-1, with a possible D match to TRBD1 (5 bases). V was pared by 8 bases and J by 2 bases, with 18 bases between. Looked up from germline, CDR1 is MDHEN and CDR2 is SYDVKM. The CDR3 is 15 amino acids. Here the CDR3 reads CASQFEWRGNTEAFF. CDR3 nucleotides: TGTGCCAGCCAGTTCGAATGGAGGGGAAACACTGAAGCTTTCTTT. The full variable domain, completed using reference TRBV28 and TRBJ1-1, is DVKVTQSSRYLVKRTGEKVFLECVQDMDHENMFWYRQDPGLGLRLIYFSYDVKMKEKGDIPEGYSVSREKKERFSLILESASTNQTSMYLCASQFEWRGNTEAFFGQGTRLTVV.

The chain is built from TRBV29-1 and TRBJ2-5; weak D call: TRBD2 (9 bases). Trimming pared 4 bases from V and 9 bases from J, leaving 18 bases between. The germline CDR1 and CDR2 sequences are SQVTM and ANQGSEA. The CDR3 spans 13 residues. The CDR3: CSVAGLAGQAQYF. DNA of the CDR3: TGCAGCGTTGCCGGGCTAGCGGGACAGGCCCAGTACTTC.

This rearrangement joins TRBV28 to TRBJ1-2; D is unclear. Germline V gives CDR1 MDHEN, CDR2 SYDVKM. Trimming shortened V by 8 bases and J by 7 bases, and 8 bases separated the two germline ends. This CDR3 contains 10 residues. The CDR3 loop reads CASGEVGYTF. CDR3 in DNA: TGTGCCAGCGGAGAAGTTGGCTACACCTTC.

There are many counts of this clonotype. This rearrangement joins TRBV9 to TRBJ2-3, with 9 bases aligning to TRBD2. V was pared by 0 bases and J by 5 bases, with 7 bases of the junction left unmatched. From germline, CDR1 is SGDLS and CDR2 YYNGEE. The CDR3 has 16 residues. CDR3: CASSVVAGGLVDTQYF. In DNA form, the CDR3 reads TGTGCCAGCAGCGTAGTTGCGGGGGGGCTGGTAGATACGCAGTATTTT.

This clonotype has more than one count but fewer than ten. V usage is TRBV28 and J usage is TRBJ2-3; TRBD2 matches at 10 bases. The V and J ends lost 6 bases and 0 bases, in that order; junction bases with no gene match: 0. The germline gives CDR1 MDHEN, CDR2 SYDVKM. The CDR3 spans 14 residues. In nucleotides, the CDR3 is TGTGCCAGCAGACTAGCGGGGAGCACAGATACGCAGTATTTT. This translates into CASRLAGSTDTQYF.

This clonotype occurred many times. The CDR3 loop reads CASSFDREIEAFF. CDR3 sequence (DNA): TGTGCCAGCAGCTTCGACAGGGAGATTGAAGCTTTCTTT. The chain combines TRBV7-8 with TRBJ1-1, with 7 bases lining up with TRBD1. The CDR3 has 13 amino acids. CDR1 is SGHVS and CDR2 is FQNEAQ in the germline V gene. J gave up 7 bases and V 3 bases, and 5 bases lay outside the gene matches. Full variable domain (remainder filled in from reference TRBV7-8 and TRBJ1-1): GAGVSQSPRYKVAKRGQDVALRCDPISGHVSLFWYQQALGQGPEFLTYFQNEAQLDKSGLPSDRFFAERPEGSVSTLKIQRTQQEDSAVYLCASSFDREIEAFFGQGTRLTVV.

The chain has TRBV6-2 or TRBV6-3 and TRBJ2-1; TRBD1 is a possible D gene (5 bases). Germline V gene data show CDR1 as MNHEY and CDR2 as SVGEGT. V lost 10 bases and J 3 bases, leaving 16 bases between the germline ends. CDR3 length equals 14 residues. CDR3 amino acids: CATRWSGNYNEQFF. As DNA, the CDR3 is TGTGCCACCCGATGGTCAGGGAACTACAATGAGCAGTTCTTC.

This rearrangement joins TRBV27 to TRBJ2-7; 7 positions agree with TRBD2. The germline gives CDR1 MNHEY, CDR2 SMNVEV (reference sequence). The CDR3 is made up of 15 amino acids. Germline trimming cut 5 bases from V and 2 bases from J; bases unmatched to any gene: 9. The CDR3 region has the DNA TGTGCCAGCAGTAAAGCCGGGACTACGCCCTACGAGCAGTACTTC. This encodes CASSKAGTTPYEQYF.

This sequence joins TRBV12-3 or TRBV12-4 and TRBJ2-7; no clear D gene. The ends were cut back, 3 bases at V and 0 bases at J, with 15 bases in the middle. This CDR3 is 16 amino acids long. The CDR3 DNA sequence: TGTGCCAGCAGTTTCTACAGTGCACTAAACTCCTACGAGCAGTACTTC. It specifies CASSFYSALNSYEQYF.

The V call is TRBV27, the J call TRBJ1-5; weak D call: TRBD1 (5 bases). This CDR3 comprises 13 residues. Trimming took 1 base from V and 5 from J, leaving 6 bases between them. Germline V gives CDR1 MNHEY, CDR2 SMNVEV (reference sequence). The DNA of the CDR3 is TGTGCCAGCAGTTTATGGGACGATCAGCCCCAGCATTTT. It codes for CASSLWDDQPQHF.

In this sample, this clonotype turned up a few times. V gene TRBV6-1 combines with J gene TRBJ2-5; D call uncertain. Germline V gene lookup returns CDR1 MNHNS and CDR2 SASEGT. The germline V and J ends were trimmed by 10 bases and 5 bases, with 20 bases remaining between them. The CDR3 loop spans 14 amino acids. This CDR3 reads CATRQTHYGETQYF. In DNA, the CDR3 is TGTGCCACCCGCCAAACCCATTATGGGGAGACCCAGTACTTC.

This clonotype was recorded at least ten times. This chain uses TRBV25-1 with TRBJ2-5; D is unclear. CDR3 length: 14 residues. Germline CDR1 and CDR2: MGHDK and SYGVNS. V was trimmed by 4 bases and J by 1 base, leaving 10 bases between them. The CDR3 is CASSVLLTQETQYF. Here the CDR3 DNA reads TGTGCCAGCAGTGTACTCCTAACCCAAGAGACCCAGTACTTC.

This chain links TRBV7-9 with TRBJ1-4, with TRBD1 as a possible D gene (6 bases). CDR1 and CDR2 from the germline V gene are SEHNR and FQNEAQ (reference sequence). The CDR3 is 13 residues long. Trimming removed 6 bases at V and 4 bases at J, with 9 bases between. The CDR3 here is CASRDRLNEKLFF. DNA of the CDR3: TGTGCCAGCAGGGACAGACTTAATGAAAAACTGTTTTTT.

This clonotype was detected many times. The CDR3 protein is CSALKNIQYF. The CDR3 bases are TGCAGTGCTTTAAAAAACATTCAGTACTTC. The J gene is TRBJ2-4, the V gene TRBV20-1; D gene uncertain. The CDR3 runs to 10 residues. The ends were cut back, 5 bases at V and 4 bases at J, with 3 bases in the middle. CDR1 is DFQATT and CDR2 is SNEGSKA in the germline V gene (reference sequence).

This clonotype was found many times. The rearrangement links TRBV11-2 to TRBJ2-3; D tentatively reads TRBD1 or TRBD2 (6 bases each). V was cut by 5 bases and J by 3 bases, with 21 bases left in between. This CDR3 spans 17 amino acids. Germline V gene data show CDR1 as SGHAT and CDR2 as FQNNGV. For the CDR3, the DNA is TGTGCCAGCAGCAAAGGGACAACCACTAGCATGACAGATACGCAGTATTTT. Amino acids: CASSKGTTTSMTDTQYF.

This clonotype was found many times. The rearrangement joins TRBV27 to TRBJ2-7, with D maybe TRBD1 (6 bases). Trimming took 6 bases from V and 2 from J, leaving 20 bases between them. Germline V gives CDR1 MNHEY, CDR2 SMNVEV (reference sequence). This CDR3 is 16 amino acids long. This CDR3 is CASSLGETGRTYEQYF. CDR3 DNA sequence: TGTGCCAGCAGCTTAGGAGAGACAGGTCGAACCTACGAGCAGTACTTC.

This clonotype was seen more than once but under ten times. The gene calls are TRBV10-3 and TRBJ2-7; unclear D gene. The CDR3 loop spans 15 amino acids. V shed 2 bases and J shed 2 bases, with 13 bases lying between them. Germline V gives CDR1 ENHRY, CDR2 SYGVKD. CDR3 nucleotides: TGTGCCATCAGTGAGACCGCCCGGCAAACCTACGAGCAGTACTTC. Translating it yields CAISETARQTYEQYF.